What follows is one T cell receptor (beta chain) and its context. Its antigen is unidentified. The CDR3 contains 16 residues. V was shortened by 6 bases and J by 2 bases, with 18 bases between the two germline ends. Germline CDR1 is SNHLY and CDR2 is FYNNEI. The protocol was immunoSEQ multiplex PCR, while the TCRdb copy is restricted to in-frame clones and leaves out a portion. The sample yields about 27,000 clones, 84% seen once. The record originates from a study of T cells in narcolepsy. Findings and limits, study-wide: No autoreactive T cell clone sequences appeared in some memory CD4+ repertoires. Same-patient CSF and blood CD4+ T cell clonotypes included HCRT-specific and TRIB2-specific autoreactive ones. Autoreactive clonotypes reportedly recurred in blood of same and different patients, not controls.

The TCR originated in a human donor with narcolepsy. Material for sequencing was CD45RA- memory CD4+ T cells from PBMCs. The chain combines TRBV2 with TRBJ2-3; a weak D match, TRBD2 (5 bases). In DNA, the CDR3 is TGTGCCAGCAGCTGGAGGATGGGAGAAAACACAGATACGCAGTATTTT. This gives the protein CASSWRMGENTDTQYF.